The rows below give T cell receptor beta chains drawn from one sample of a study of early T cells in non-severe SARS-CoV-2 infection. TCRdb itself ran the 5' RACE reads through MiXCR, one entry per CDR3 protein. The sample contains about 67,000 distinct CDR3 sequences, 11% of which appear only once. Sequenced input: whole blood. These receptors were taken from an adult who was a healthcare worker with PCR-confirmed SARS-CoV-2 infection or an uninfected control (not recorded which). Each CDR3 is given with its conserved first and last residue. The D gene is left open where the match is weak.

j_gene,d_gene,v_gene,len,CDR3aa
TRBJ2-1,.,TRBV7-9,16,CASSRLLASTYNEQFF
TRBJ2-5,.,TRBV19,13,CASSNADQETQYF
TRBJ2-3,.,TRBV6-5,15,CASSPQDGSTDTQYF
TRBJ2-1,TRBD2,TRBV5-5,17,CASSLMSGGGPLREQFF
TRBJ2-5,TRBD2,TRBV19,13,CASGLGGLETQYF
TRBJ1-1,.,TRBV2,15,CASRDSGTSNTEAFF
TRBJ2-1,.,TRBV5-1,14,CASAIGRPMDEQFF
TRBJ2-2,TRBD2,TRBV5-1,16,CASSWQAGAHTGELFF
TRBJ2-1,.,TRBV11-2,16,CASSLQASSSYNEQFF
TRBJ1-1,.,TRBV3-1,16,CASSPPRYMGDGNAFF
TRBJ1-1,TRBD1,TRBV5-5,12,CASRTRGTEAFF
TRBJ2-2,.,TRBV6-4,13,CASSDLITGELFF
TRBJ2-7,TRBD2,TRBV12-3/TRBV12-4,13,CASSSSGETEQYF
TRBJ1-1,TRBD1,TRBV6-1,14,CASRGRGRGTEAFF
TRBJ2-6,.,TRBV13,15,CASSFTASGANVLTF
TRBJ1-5,.,TRBV2,12,CASKGPKMPQHF
TRBJ1-6,.,TRBV7-8,14,CASSLRAYNSPLHF